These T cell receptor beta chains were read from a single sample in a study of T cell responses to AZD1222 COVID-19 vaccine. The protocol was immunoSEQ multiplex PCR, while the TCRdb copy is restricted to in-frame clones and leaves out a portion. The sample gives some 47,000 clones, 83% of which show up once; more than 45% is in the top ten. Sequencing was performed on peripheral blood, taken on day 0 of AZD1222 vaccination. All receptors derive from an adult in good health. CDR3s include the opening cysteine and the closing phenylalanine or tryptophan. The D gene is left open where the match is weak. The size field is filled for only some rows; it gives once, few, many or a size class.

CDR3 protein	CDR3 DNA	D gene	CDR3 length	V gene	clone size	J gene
CASSEAAGGPNEQFF	TGTGCCAGCAGTGAAGCAGCGGGAGGGCCGAATGAGCAGTTCTTC	TRBD2	15	TRBV6-1	-	TRBJ2-1
CASSLVSRTGSTGELFF	TGTGCCAGCAGCTTAGTATCGCGGACAGGGAGCACCGGGGAGCTGTTTTTT	TRBD1	17	TRBV7-8	-	TRBJ2-2
CASSLLQHSNQPQHF	TGTGCCAGCAGTTTATTGCAGCATAGCAATCAGCCCCAGCATTTT	-	15	TRBV28	once	TRBJ1-5
CASSGSLLGSGYTF	TGTGCCAGCAGTGGGTCTTTGCTGGGGTCTGGCTACACCTTC	-	14	TRBV2	-	TRBJ1-2
CAWSKGRYEQYF	TGTGCCTGGAGCAAGGGGAGGTACGAGCAGTACTTC	-	12	TRBV30	-	TRBJ2-7
CASSQGPQAPAGQYF	TGTGCCAGCAGCCAAGGTCCGCAGGCCCCAGCTGGGCAGTACTTC	-	15	TRBV3-1/TRBV3-2	-	TRBJ2-7
CASTFTSGSFYEQYF	TGTGCCAGCACCTTTACTAGCGGGAGTTTCTACGAGCAGTACTTC	TRBD2	15	TRBV28	-	TRBJ2-7
CASSEPGLETQYF	TGCGCCAGCAGTGAACCCGGGTTGGAGACCCAGTACTTC	-	13	TRBV5-1	-	TRBJ2-5
CASSLSTGGSYNEQFF	TGCGCCAGCAGCTTGTCGACTGGAGGGTCCTACAATGAGCAGTTCTTC	-	16	TRBV5-1	-	TRBJ2-1
CASSIDGVAGGAYEQYF	TGTGCCAGTAGTATAGATGGAGTAGCGGGAGGTGCCTACGAGCAGTACTTC	TRBD2	17	TRBV19	-	TRBJ2-7
CASSSGMNTEAFF	TGCGCCAGCAGCTCAGGGATGAACACTGAAGCTTTCTTT	-	13	TRBV10-2	-	TRBJ1-1
CASSPRLTISGGNQPQHF	TGTGCCAGCAGCCCTCGGTTAACTATCTCTGGGGGCAATCAGCCCCAGCATTTT	-	18	TRBV13	-	TRBJ1-5
CASRQFDNSPLHF	TGTGCCAGCAGGCAATTCGATAATTCACCCCTCCACTTT	-	13	TRBV3-1/TRBV3-2	-	TRBJ1-6
CASSQGLSGNTIYF	TGTGCCAGCAGCCAAGGACTCTCTGGAAACACCATATATTTT	-	14	TRBV3-1/TRBV3-2	many	TRBJ1-3
CSASQGVNEQFF	TGCAGTGCTAGTCAGGGTGTAAATGAGCAGTTCTTC	-	12	TRBV20-1	-	TRBJ2-1
CASSDGWYLETQYF	TGTGCCAGCAGTGATGGATGGTACTTGGAGACCCAGTACTTC	-	14	TRBV6-1	-	TRBJ2-5
CASSPGQAGYGYTF	TGTGCCAGCAGCCCCGGACAGGCGGGCTATGGCTACACCTTC	TRBD1	14	TRBV3-1/TRBV3-2	few	TRBJ1-2
CASSPRTGTGHNEQFF	TGTGCCAGCAGCCCCCGGACCGGGACAGGGCACAATGAGCAGTTCTTC	TRBD1	16	TRBV7-6	few	TRBJ2-1
CASSLSSGNTEAFF	TGTGCCAGCAGCTTGTCGTCGGGGAACACTGAAGCTTTCTTT	-	14	TRBV5-5	-	TRBJ1-1